This note documents a single TCR beta chain sequence. The antigen is undetermined. The sample is drawn from a study of T cell repertoires in cytomegalovirus infection. For the study at large: Indicated by public TCR beta signatures were CMV infection and matching HLA type.

TCRdb fed the reads into MiXCR, producing one record per CDR3 protein. The data contain 150,000 to 200,000 distinct CDR3 sequences, approximately 28% of them seen just once; the ten biggest clones take up 30% to 35%. General study findings and limits: Using cumulative public TCR beta family frequency, the authors identified those who carried CMV together with the relevant HLA.

The sequencing sample was made of PBMCs. The receptor comes from a human donor in good health (CMV status not recorded). Some clones in this sample may be carry-over from other donors' samples.

For the CDR3, the DNA is TGTGCCAGCAGTTACCGGGACGGGGATCAGCCCCAGCATTTT. The encoded protein is CASSYRDGDQPQHF. This chain uses TRBV6-6 with TRBJ1-5; D might be TRBD1 (5 bases). The CDR3 runs 14 residues. The V gene's germline CDR1 is MNHNY and CDR2 SVGAGI (reference sequence). V dropped 2 bases and J dropped 5 bases, with 10 bases sitting between them.